The 26 T cell receptor beta chains below come from one sample, sequenced in a study of blood T cell repertoires in COVID-19. TCRdb keeps only in-frame clones here, not all; method: immunoSEQ multiplex PCR. The sample has about 95,000 clones, about 90% seen once. The sequenced sample consisted of peripheral blood. These receptor sequences come from a man aged 45-60 years with COVID-19, enrolled during active disease.

This clone showed up just a few times. The V and J genes are TRBV7-8 and TRBJ1-4; 10 nucleotides align to TRBD1. The CDR3 length is 15 residues. Germline CDR1 reads SGHVS; CDR2 reads FQNEAQ. V was clipped by 1 base and J by 8 bases; unmatched bases: 4. The CDR3 nucleotides are TGTGCCAGCAGCTTAGGATGGGACAGGGGAGAAAAACTGTTTTTT. As protein: CASSLGWDRGEKLFF.

Here the CDR3 DNA reads TGTGCCAGCAGTCCTCAAGACAGGTCGATGACTCGCACAGATACGCAGTATTTT. Its protein product is CASSPQDRSMTRTDTQYF. The gene calls are TRBV2 and TRBJ2-3; TRBD1 is a possible D gene (6 bases). The CDR3 runs 18 residues. Germline lookup yields CDR1 SNHLY and CDR2 FYNNEI. V shed 5 bases and J shed 1 base, with 22 bases lying between them. Drawing the rest from reference TRBV2 and TRBJ2-3, the complete variable domain is EPEVTQTPSHQVTQMGQEVILRCVPISNHLYFYWYRQILGQKVEFLVSFYNNEISEKSEIFDDQFSVERPDGSNFTLKIRSTKLEDSAMYFCASSPQDRSMTRTDTQYFGPGTRLTVL.

This clone was seen just once. The rearrangement joins TRBV6-5 to TRBJ1-6, with a weak D call TRBD1 (6 bases). The CDR3 is 15 residues long. Germline V gene sequence: CDR1 MNHEY, CDR2 SVGAGI. Trimming took 8 bases from V and 6 from J, leaving 17 bases between them. CDR3: CASAGRTAFNSPLHF. CDR3 sequence (DNA): TGTGCCAGCGCCGGGAGGACAGCATTTAATTCACCCCTCCACTTT.

In this sample, this clone turned up a few times. The CDR3 DNA is TGCGCCAGCAGCCAAGAGGACAGTTCCTACGAGCAGTACTTC. Its translation: CASSQEDSSYEQYF. V is TRBV4-1 and J is TRBJ2-7; D is perhaps TRBD1 (6 bases). The CDR3 runs to 14 residues. Germline CDR1 and CDR2: MGHRA and YSYEKL. Trimming took 0 bases from V and 1 from J, leaving 7 bases between them.

The chain joins TRBV2 to TRBJ2-3; 9 nucleotides line up with TRBD1. The CDR3 length is 15 residues. Per germline, CDR1 SNHLY and CDR2 FYNNEI. Trimming cost V 6 bases and J 1 base; bases outside gene matches: 5. The CDR3: CASRYRDRGTDTQYF. Here the CDR3 DNA reads TGTGCCAGCAGGTATCGGGACAGGGGCACAGATACGCAGTATTTT. The entire variable domain, with the rest obtained from reference TRBV2 and TRBJ2-3, is as follows: EPEVTQTPSHQVTQMGQEVILRCVPISNHLYFYWYRQILGQKVEFLVSFYNNEISEKSEIFDDQFSVERPDGSNFTLKIRSTKLEDSAMYFCASRYRDRGTDTQYFGPGTRLTVL.

V gene TRBV13 combines with J gene TRBJ2-5; TRBD2 agrees at 10 bases. V shed 5 bases, J shed 5 bases, and the junction held 11 bases outside the gene matches. This CDR3 comprises 16 residues. CDR1 PRHDT and CDR2 FYEKMQ come from the germline V gene (reference sequence). CDR3 nucleotide sequence: TGTGCCAGCAGCCCTGGGACTAGCGTGGGGTTGGAGACCCAGTACTTC. It encodes CASSPGTSVGLETQYF.

This sequence joins TRBV27 and TRBJ1-2; perhaps TRBD1 as D (6 bases). This CDR3 has 14 residues. V lost 3 bases to trimming and J lost 4 bases, with 12 bases between them. The V gene's germline CDR1 is MNHEY and CDR2 SMNVEV (reference sequence). The CDR3 DNA follows: TGTGCCAGCAGTTTCAATACAGGGTTCTATGGCTACACCTTC. It specifies CASSFNTGFYGYTF.

The sample holds a few counts of this clone. The V and J genes are TRBV2 and TRBJ2-2, with 7 bases identical to TRBD1. CDR3 length equals 13 residues. J gave up 8 bases and V 6 bases, and 6 bases lay outside the gene matches. CDR1 is SNHLY and CDR2 is FYNNEI in the germline V gene. DNA for the CDR3: TGTGCCAGCAGGACACAGGGGCTGGGGGAGCTGTTTTTT. Translating gives CASRTQGLGELFF.

The rearrangement uses TRBV5-1 and TRBJ1-1, with D maybe TRBD1 (6 bases). The germline V gene encodes CDR1 SGHRS and CDR2 YFSETQ. V lost 0 bases, J lost 1 base, and 10 bases lay in between. There are 15 residues in the CDR3. CDR3 bases: TGCGCCAGCAGCTTGGCCACAGGGACGAACACTGAAGCTTTCTTT. Residues: CASSLATGTNTEAFF.

The gene calls are TRBV29-1 and TRBJ1-2; no firm D call. CDR3 length: 14 residues. V dropped 4 bases and J dropped 0 bases, with 12 bases sitting between them. Germline V gene lookup returns CDR1 SQVTM and CDR2 ANQGSEA. CDR3 region: CSVVDSFSNYGYTF. CDR3 coding DNA: TGCAGCGTTGTAGACTCTTTCTCTAACTATGGCTACACCTTC.

The V call is TRBV19, the J call TRBJ2-6, with 7 bases identical to TRBD1. Germline CDR1 is LNHDA and CDR2 is SQIVND (reference sequence). Trimming cost V 7 bases and J 4 bases; bases outside gene matches: 13. The CDR3 has 17 residues. The CDR3 loop reads CASTRGVTGVGANVLTF. CDR3 nucleotides: TGTGCCAGTACCCGCGGTGTAACAGGGGTCGGGGCCAACGTCCTGACTTTC.

The rearrangement joins TRBV19 to TRBJ1-1, with 8 bases aligning to TRBD1. This CDR3 has 17 residues. V shed 3 bases, J shed 2 bases, and the junction held 11 bases outside the gene matches. Germline CDR1 and CDR2: LNHDA and SQIVND (reference sequence). CDR3 in DNA: TGTGCCAGTAGTATCCGGGACAGGAGCCAAACTAACACTGAAGCTTTCTTT. Residues: CASSIRDRSQTNTEAFF.

V is TRBV21-1 and J is TRBJ2-7; the listed D gene, TRBD2, was not tested against the DNA. TRBV21-1 is flagged as a pseudogene. The length of the CDR3 is 16 residues. CDR3 residues: CASSKAPNGGRYEQYF. In DNA, the CDR3 is TGTGCCAGCAGCAAAGCTCCGAACGGGGGACGCTACGAGCAGTACTTC.

The chain couples TRBV5-1 to TRBJ2-3; the match to TRBD1 covers 9 bases. The CDR3 length is 14 residues. The trim removed 4 bases at V and 1 base at J, leaving 1 base unmatched. CDR1 and CDR2 (germline): SGHRS, YFSETQ. The CDR3 is CASSGTGRTDTQYF. As DNA, the CDR3 is TGCGCCAGCAGCGGGACAGGGCGCACAGATACGCAGTATTTT.

The chain combines TRBV6-5 with TRBJ1-6; 8 bases agree with TRBD1. Germline assignment: CDR1 MNHEY and CDR2 SVGAGI. The CDR3 length is 15 residues. With 2 bases clipped from V and 7 bases from J, the junction kept 4 bases outside the gene matches. The chain's CDR3 is CASSYDRGANSPLHF. The CDR3 nucleotides read TGTGCCAGCAGTTACGACAGGGGCGCAAATTCACCCCTCCACTTT.

The chain joins TRBV6-5 to TRBJ1-4; D is unclear. V was pared by 7 bases and J by 10 bases, with 22 bases between. The CDR3 covers 15 residues. From germline, CDR1 is MNHEY and CDR2 SVGAGI. For the CDR3, the DNA is TGTGCCAGCACCCCATCTGAAGCGCCCGTGGGAAAACTGTTTTTT. It encodes CASTPSEAPVGKLFF.

In its sample, this clone was seen once. The chain employs TRBV4-2 and TRBJ1-3; 9 nucleotides agree with TRBD1. With 1 base clipped from V and 4 bases from J, the junction kept 5 bases outside the gene matches. This CDR3 has 16 residues. Germline assignment: CDR1 LGHNA and CDR2 YNFKEQ. CDR3 amino acids: CASSQGAGQGGNTIYF. The CDR3 nucleotides read TGTGCCAGCAGCCAAGGGGCGGGACAGGGAGGAAACACCATATATTTT.

The chain links TRBV6-5 to TRBJ1-6; TRBD1 matches 8 bases. Germline V gene lookup returns CDR1 MNHEY and CDR2 SVGAGI. The CDR3 totals 14 residues. After removal of 9 bases from V and 4 bases from J, the junction contained 5 bases not matched to a gene. Here the CDR3 DNA reads TGTGCCAGTGTCCGGGACAGGTATAATTCACCCCTCCACTTT. It is translated as CASVRDRYNSPLHF.

This clone occurred a few times. The chain employs TRBV6-5 and TRBJ1-2; D is ambiguous. Germline values: CDR1 MNHEY, CDR2 SVGAGI. V gave up 2 bases and J gave up 2 bases, with 15 bases separating them. The CDR3 has 16 amino acids. The CDR3 bases are TGTGCCAGCAGTTACACGGACTTGGCCCTGAACTATGGCTACACCTTC. Translating gives CASSYTDLALNYGYTF.

The rearrangement links TRBV3-1 (or the pseudogene TRBV3-2) to TRBJ2-3; 8 nucleotides agree with TRBD2. Germline lookup yields CDR1 LGHDT and CDR2 YNNKEL (reference sequence). The CDR3 is made up of 14 amino acids. The trim removed 1 base at V and 10 bases at J, leaving 7 bases unmatched. The DNA of the CDR3 is TGTGCCAGCAGCCAAGGGGGAGCGCGGGGGGCGCAGTATTTT. This codes for CASSQGGARGAQYF.

V gene TRBV21-1 combines with J gene TRBJ1-4; TRBD1, the D gene given by the table, was not confirmed from the DNA. TRBV21-1 constitutes a pseudogene. This CDR3 comprises 17 residues. CDR3 residues: CASSGPGQGVKSEKLFF. CDR3 DNA sequence: TGTGCCAGCAGCGGACCGGGACAGGGGGTTAAGAGTGAAAAACTGTTTTTT.

The rearrangement joins TRBV4-2 to TRBJ2-1; tentatively, D is TRBD2 (5 bases). Looked up from germline, CDR1 is LGHNA and CDR2 is YNFKEQ. The length of the CDR3 is 15 residues. V lost 2 bases and J 4 bases, leaving 12 bases between the germline ends. CDR3 bases: TGTGCCAGCAGCCAAAACCGGGGAATTTACAATGAGCAGTTCTTC. It codes for CASSQNRGIYNEQFF.

The CDR3 protein is CASSYSGRQRKETQYF. CDR3 DNA sequence: TGTGCCAGCAGTTACTCTGGCAGACAGAGAAAAGAGACCCAGTACTTC. The chain joins TRBV6-5 to TRBJ2-5, with D possibly TRBD1 on 5 matching bases. The V gene's germline CDR1 is MNHEY and CDR2 SVGAGI. Trimming removed 0 bases from V and 3 bases from J, with 14 bases in between. This CDR3 comprises 16 residues.

The rearrangement links TRBV19 to TRBJ1-5, with 9 bases aligning to TRBD1. Germline-derived CDR1 and CDR2 are LNHDA and SQIVND (reference sequence). The CDR3 runs 15 residues. J gave up 7 bases and V 4 bases, and 8 bases lay outside the gene matches. CDR3 sequence reads: CASSTGTGRRQPQHF. For the CDR3, the DNA is TGTGCCAGTAGTACCGGGACAGGGCGACGGCAGCCCCAGCATTTT.

V is TRBV18 and J is TRBJ1-6, with 7 bases identical to TRBD1. V lost 6 bases, J lost 10 bases, and 9 bases stayed unmatched. Germline lookup yields CDR1 KGHSH and CDR2 LQKENI. The CDR3 consists of 14 residues. CDR3 bases: TGTGCCAGCTCTTCCGACAGGGTTGGATCACCCCTCCACTTT. This gives the protein CASSSDRVGSPLHF.

The chain combines TRBV6-5 with TRBJ1-5; 7 bases are a match to TRBD1. Germline loops: CDR1 MNHEY, CDR2 SVGAGI. This CDR3 has 14 amino acids. J lost 2 bases, V lost 10 bases, and 8 bases had no gene match. The CDR3 DNA reads as TGTGCCATCGGAGGGCAGGGGGGCAATCAGCCCCAGCATTTT. Encoded protein: CAIGGQGGNQPQHF.